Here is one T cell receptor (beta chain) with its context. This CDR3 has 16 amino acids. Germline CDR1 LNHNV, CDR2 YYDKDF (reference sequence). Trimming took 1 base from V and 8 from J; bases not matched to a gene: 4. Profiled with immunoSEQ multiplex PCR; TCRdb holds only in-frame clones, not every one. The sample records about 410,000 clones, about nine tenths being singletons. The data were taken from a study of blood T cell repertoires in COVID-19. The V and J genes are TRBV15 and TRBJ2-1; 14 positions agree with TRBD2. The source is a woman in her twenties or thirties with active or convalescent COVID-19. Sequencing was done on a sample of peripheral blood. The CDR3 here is CATSRGGLAGGHEQFF. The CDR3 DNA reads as TGTGCCACCAGCAGAGGTGGACTAGCGGGAGGTCATGAGCAGTTCTTC.